This paragraph covers one TCR beta chain sequence. Its antigen is not known. A read error may produce the germline difference seen at one junction end. Each sample used around 600 ng of genomic DNA from bulk tumor tissue. Biopsies, several per primary tumor and spaced far apart, were collected during surgery. Undergoing curative surgery were patients whose non-small cell lung cancer was untreated and newly diagnosed. The TCR beta CDR3 region was amplified by multiplex PCR employing 32 V and 13 J primers. A single record per CDR3 protein comes from TCRdb applying MiXCR to the multiplex PCR reads. The sample includes 2,800 or so distinct CDR3 sequences, over 45% of them seen just once. Germline V CDR1 and CDR2: LNHNV, YYDKDF (reference sequence). The CDR3 covers 13 residues. This entry belongs to a study of immune heterogeneity within non-small cell lung tumors. Study-wide results and caveats: Identical dominant CDR3 beta clonotypes were found repeatedly across the tumor sites of a single patient, and these appeared alongside high-frequency clones that were unique to particular tumor locations.

Sequences were obtained from lung tumor tissue. This chain joins TRBV15 and TRBJ2-7; D is uncertain. This clonotype was obtained from a woman aged 55-70 years with non-small cell lung cancer. The CDR3 bases are TGTGCCACCAGCAGGGGTAGGACCTACGAACAGTACTTC. Translation gives CATSRGRTYEQYF.